A single sample is the source of the 21 T cell receptor beta chains below, sequenced in a study of CD8+ T cells in alopecia areata. RNA was isolated and reverse transcribed to cDNA, the sequencing template. Clones were read by immunoSEQ multiplex PCR, and TCRdb kept only the in-frame ones, dropping some. Here the sample spans fewer than 200,000 clones, around 71% being singletons. Material: CD8+ T cells sorted from blood, obtained at week 0. These receptors were taken from a human donor with alopecia areata.

The chain joins TRBV9 to TRBJ1-1; D may be TRBD1 (6 bases). CDR1 is SGDLS and CDR2 is YYNGEE in the germline V gene. CDR3 size: 13 residues. V gave up 4 bases and J gave up 6 bases, with 13 bases separating them. CDR3 sequence (DNA): TGTGCCAGCAGCCCGAGGGACATCTCTGAAGCTTTCTTT. The encoded protein is CASSPRDISEAFF.

This clone was seen only a few times. The rearrangement uses TRBV27 and TRBJ2-7, with unresolved D. V lost 3 bases and J lost 2, with 17 bases in between. CDR3 length equals 16 residues. Germline V gene data show CDR1 as MNHEY and CDR2 as SMNVEV (reference sequence). The CDR3 protein is CASSFGVQSLPYEQYF. The CDR3 region has the DNA TGTGCCAGCAGTTTTGGAGTCCAGAGCTTACCCTACGAGCAGTACTTC.

The rearrangement links TRBV2 to TRBJ1-2; D is undetermined. Between the trimmed V and J ends, which lost 8 bases and 7 bases, there was a span of 8 bases. The CDR3 runs to 10 residues. The germline CDR1 and CDR2 sequences are SNHLY and FYNNEI. The CDR3 nucleotides are TGTGCCAGCGGCAGGCTTGGCTACACCTTC. Encoded protein: CASGRLGYTF.

The genes are TRBV2 and TRBJ2-2; D is unclear. The V gene lost 6 bases and the J gene lost 5 bases, with 4 bases spanning the gap. The germline V gene has CDR1 SNHLY and CDR2 FYNNEI. The CDR3 spans 11 residues. Here the CDR3 DNA reads TGTGCCAGCAGCGCAACCGGGGAGCTGTTTTTT. This gives the protein CASSATGELFF.

This clone appeared a few times. This chain joins TRBV29-1 and TRBJ1-2; D unresolved. Germline V gives CDR1 SQVTM, CDR2 ANQGSEA. Trimming took off 5 bases at V and 10 bases at J, with 5 bases between the two ends. CDR3 length equals 8 residues. In nucleotides, the CDR3 is TGCAGCGTTCCATCCTACACCTTC. Translating it yields CSVPSYTF. The variable domain in full, with the rest retrieved from reference TRBV29-1 and TRBJ1-2, is SAVISQKPSRDICQRGTSLTIQCQVDSQVTMMFWYRQQPGQSLTLIATANQGSEATYESGFVIDKFPISRPNLTFSTLTVSNMSPEDSSIYLCSVPSYTFGSGTRLTVV.

This clone was counted between two and nine times. The chain carries TRBV5-1 and TRBJ2-1; the match to TRBD1 covers 7 bases. CDR3 length: 15 residues. With 3 bases clipped from V and 1 base from J, the junction kept 4 bases outside the gene matches. Looked up from germline, CDR1 is SGHRS and CDR2 is YFSETQ. CDR3 sequence (DNA): TGCGCCAGCAGCTCTCGACAGGGTTCCTACAATGAGCAGTTCTTC. It specifies CASSSRQGSYNEQFF.

This clone has only a few counts. The chain employs TRBV21-1 and TRBJ1-5. TRBV21-1 is listed as a pseudogene. The CDR3 is made up of 14 amino acids. The CDR3 DNA reads as TGTGCCAGCAGCAAACTCGATAGCAATCAGCCCCAGCATTTT. Its protein product is CASSKLDSNQPQHF.

The rearrangement joins TRBV7-2 to TRBJ2-7; 12 nucleotides align to TRBD1. Germline CDR1 SGHTA, CDR2 FQGNSA. After removal of 4 bases from V and 5 bases from J, the junction contained 9 bases not matched to a gene. This CDR3 has 16 residues. The CDR3 coding sequence is TGTGCCAGCAGCTCAAGCGCAGGGACAGGGGGCCACGAGCAGTACTTC. Amino acid sequence: CASSSSAGTGGHEQYF. Complete variable domain (other parts from reference TRBV7-2 and TRBJ2-7): GAGVSQSPSNKVTEKGKDVELRCDPISGHTALYWYRQSLGQGLEFLIYFQGNSAPDKSGLPSDRFSAERTGGSVSTLTIQRTQQEDSAVYLCASSSSAGTGGHEQYFGPGTRLTVT.

V usage is TRBV7-9 and J usage is TRBJ2-7; 7 bases fit TRBD1. This CDR3 has 15 amino acids. V shed 1 base, J shed 4 bases, and the junction held 7 bases outside the gene matches. The V gene's germline CDR1 is SEHNR and CDR2 FQNEAQ (reference sequence). DNA of the CDR3: TGTGCCAGCAGCTTAGGGGACAGCCTCCGGTACGAGCAGTACTTC. This translates into CASSLGDSLRYEQYF.

This chain connects TRBV5-6 to TRBJ2-7, with D perhaps TRBD2 (5 bases). The CDR3 extends over 15 amino acids. V was trimmed by 0 bases and J by 6 bases, leaving 16 bases between them. Germline values: CDR1 SGHDT, CDR2 YYEEEE. The CDR3 nucleotides are TGTGCCAGCAGCTTGGGAGACTGGCGGGCCCTCGAGCAGTACTTC. It yields the protein CASSLGDWRALEQYF. The full variable domain, in which reference TRBV5-6 and TRBJ2-7 provide the parts outside the CDR3, is DAGVTQSPTHLIKTRGQQVTLRCSPKSGHDTVSWYQQALGQGPQFIFQYYEEEERQRGNFPDRFSGHQFPNYSSELNVNALLLGDSALYLCASSLGDWRALEQYFGPGTRLTVT.

This clone was counted once. The chain couples TRBV30 to TRBJ1-1; D uncertain. Trimming removed 2 bases at V and 1 base at J, with 8 bases between. The V gene's germline CDR1 is GTSNPN and CDR2 SVGIG (reference sequence). CDR3 length equals 13 residues. In nucleotides, the CDR3 is TGTGCCTGGAGTTTGTTGGGGAACACTGAAGCTTTCTTT. It is translated as CAWSLLGNTEAFF.

The V gene is TRBV29-1, the J gene TRBJ2-1; D remains ambiguous. CDR1 is SQVTM, CDR2 ANQGSEA, per germline. Trimming removed 6 bases from V and 3 bases from J, with 6 bases in between. There are 11 residues in the CDR3. The CDR3: CSVPFYNEQFF. In DNA form, the CDR3 reads TGCAGCGTCCCCTTCTACAATGAGCAGTTCTTC.

CDR3 DNA: TGTGCCAGCAGAGACAGGATCACAGATACGCAGTATTTT. Protein sequence: CASRDRITDTQYF. The chain joins TRBV11-2 to TRBJ2-3, with D maybe TRBD1 (6 bases). Germline-derived CDR1 and CDR2 are SGHAT and FQNNGV. Trimming took off 6 bases at V and 2 bases at J, with 9 bases between the two ends. The length of the CDR3 is 13 residues.

V and J are TRBV29-1 and TRBJ2-7; D is perhaps TRBD1 (6 bases). Germline V gives CDR1 SQVTM, CDR2 ANQGSEA. The CDR3 has 13 residues. Trimming left V 3 bases short and J 3 bases short, with 12 bases between. Here the CDR3 DNA reads TGCAGCGTTGAGGCAGGGGATCTCTACGAGCAGTACTTC. It specifies CSVEAGDLYEQYF.

The J gene is TRBJ2-5, the V gene TRBV7-8; D ambiguous. The CDR3 runs 17 residues. Trimming left V 5 bases short and J 2 bases short, with 21 bases between. Germline V gives CDR1 SGHVS, CDR2 FQNEAQ. The CDR3 sequence is CASSQSDVPPSQETQYF. DNA of the CDR3: TGTGCCAGCAGCCAGAGTGACGTACCCCCAAGTCAAGAGACCCAGTACTTC.

This clone came up once. The chain links TRBV9 to TRBJ2-7; D unresolved. The germline V gene has CDR1 SGDLS and CDR2 YYNGEE. This CDR3 is built from 15 residues. The ends were cut back, 0 bases at V and 0 bases at J, with 10 bases in the middle. In DNA, the CDR3 is TGTGCCAGCAGCGTAGACCGACACCCCTCCTACGAGCAGTACTTC. It specifies CASSVDRHPSYEQYF.

V is TRBV25-1 and J is TRBJ2-6; 9 nucleotides agree with TRBD1. The CDR3 contains 18 residues. From germline, CDR1 is MGHDK and CDR2 SYGVNS. The trim removed 3 bases at V and 3 bases at J, leaving 9 bases unmatched. CDR3 amino acids: CASSETDRGMYGANVLTF. In DNA form, the CDR3 reads TGTGCCAGCAGTGAGACGGACAGGGGCATGTATGGGGCCAACGTCCTGACTTTC.

This clone was picked up a small number of times. The V and J genes are TRBV4-1 and TRBJ1-2; the D gene is possibly TRBD1 (5 bases). The CDR3 covers 15 residues. CDR1 is MGHRA, CDR2 YSYEKL, per germline. Trimming removed 0 bases from V and 4 bases from J, with 12 bases in between. CDR3 residues: CASSQEGGAVYGYTF. The CDR3 coding sequence is TGCGCCAGCAGCCAAGAAGGTGGGGCAGTCTATGGCTACACCTTC.

The chain uses TRBV13 and TRBJ2-7; weak D call: TRBD1 (5 bases). The V gene's germline CDR1 is PRHDT and CDR2 FYEKMQ (reference sequence). The length of the CDR3 is 13 residues. The V end lost 2 bases, the J end lost 6 bases, and 11 bases lay between the germline ends. CDR3 nucleotides: TGTGCCAGCAGCTTACTCAGGGATTCCGAGCAGTACTTC. Protein product: CASSLLRDSEQYF.

J is TRBJ2-7 and V is TRBV5-6; 9 nucleotides match TRBD1. The junction had 9 bases not matched to a gene; V was cut back by 5 bases and J by 6 bases. CDR3 length equals 14 residues. In germline, CDR1 is SGHDT, CDR2 YYEEEE. The CDR3 is CASSYGTGSSEQYF. CDR3 sequence (DNA): TGTGCCAGCAGTTACGGGACAGGGAGCTCCGAGCAGTACTTC. The whole variable domain, filled in from reference TRBV5-6 and TRBJ2-7, reads DAGVTQSPTHLIKTRGQQVTLRCSPKSGHDTVSWYQQALGQGPQFIFQYYEEEERQRGNFPDRFSGHQFPNYSSELNVNALLLGDSALYLCASSYGTGSSEQYFGPGTRLTVT.

The chain is built from TRBV1 and TRBJ1-5. TRBV1 is given as a pseudogene. The CDR3 sequence is 16 residues long. The CDR3 reads CASSQGSSRSNQPQHF. For the CDR3, the DNA is TGCGCCAGCAGCCAAGGATCCAGTAGGAGCAATCAGCCCCAGCATTTT.